One and the same sample provided the 5 T cell receptor beta chains below, sequenced in a study of T cells in localized non-small cell lung cancer (dated by TCRdb to the early 2020s). Libraries were prepared through the immunoSEQ multiplex PCR assay. TCRdb carries this immuneACCESS record with in-frame sequences only. Its versions omit some clonotypes, under half of them owing to an unresolved V gene in the studies checked, with the rest unexplained. This sample gives roughly 39,000 clones in total; roughly 80% of them show up just once. Jointly, the top ten make up about 35% of the sample. This specimen consisted of PBMCs, obtained before any cancer treatment. All receptors derive from a woman aged 35 to 70 with stage II squamous cell lung carcinoma.

The V call is TRBV9, the J call TRBJ2-2, with 8 positions matching TRBD1. From germline, CDR1 is SGDLS and CDR2 YYNGEE. The CDR3 is made up of 18 amino acids. Trimming at V came to 4 bases and at J to 4 bases, leaving 15 bases not matched to a gene. This chain's CDR3 is CASSPRDRSSYTTGELFF. CDR3 in DNA: TGTGCCAGCAGCCCCCGGGACAGGTCCTCATACACCACCGGGGAGCTGTTTTTT.

The chain carries TRBV28 and TRBJ1-1, with D possibly being TRBD1 (5 bases). Per the germline V gene, CDR1 is MDHEN and CDR2 is SYDVKM. The length of the CDR3 is 13 residues. V gave up 7 bases and J gave up 8 bases, with 17 bases separating them. CDR3 sequence (DNA): TGTGCCAGCACTCTGGGGAGGGGCAGCGAAGCTTTCTTT. This sequence encodes CASTLGRGSEAFF.

The gene calls are TRBV18 and TRBJ2-7; D could derive from TRBD1 or TRBD2 (6 bases each). V was shortened by 2 bases and J by 3 bases, with 11 bases between the two germline ends. The germline gives CDR1 KGHSH, CDR2 LQKENI. The CDR3 covers 14 residues. In DNA, the CDR3 is TGTGCCAGCTCACCAGCCGGGGGCTACTACGAGCAGTACTTC. It yields the protein CASSPAGGYYEQYF.

In this sample, this clone turned up a few times. This chain uses TRBV28 with TRBJ2-2; the D is unclear. Germline CDR1 and CDR2: MDHEN and SYDVKM. The CDR3 totals 13 residues. The V and J ends lost 6 bases and 8 bases respectively, with 13 bases between them. DNA of the CDR3: TGTGCCAGCAGCGAACGGACCTTGGGGGAGCTGTTTTTT. Protein product: CASSERTLGELFF.

DNA for the CDR3: TGTGCCAGCAGCTCGACTAGCGGGAGACCCCAAGAGACCCAGTACTTC. Its translation: CASSSTSGRPQETQYF. The chain uses TRBV7-9 and TRBJ2-5, with 12 bases fitting TRBD2. Trimming removed 4 bases from V and 1 base from J; junction bases left unmatched: 4. The CDR3 contains 16 residues. Germline V gives CDR1 SEHNR, CDR2 FQNEAQ (reference sequence).